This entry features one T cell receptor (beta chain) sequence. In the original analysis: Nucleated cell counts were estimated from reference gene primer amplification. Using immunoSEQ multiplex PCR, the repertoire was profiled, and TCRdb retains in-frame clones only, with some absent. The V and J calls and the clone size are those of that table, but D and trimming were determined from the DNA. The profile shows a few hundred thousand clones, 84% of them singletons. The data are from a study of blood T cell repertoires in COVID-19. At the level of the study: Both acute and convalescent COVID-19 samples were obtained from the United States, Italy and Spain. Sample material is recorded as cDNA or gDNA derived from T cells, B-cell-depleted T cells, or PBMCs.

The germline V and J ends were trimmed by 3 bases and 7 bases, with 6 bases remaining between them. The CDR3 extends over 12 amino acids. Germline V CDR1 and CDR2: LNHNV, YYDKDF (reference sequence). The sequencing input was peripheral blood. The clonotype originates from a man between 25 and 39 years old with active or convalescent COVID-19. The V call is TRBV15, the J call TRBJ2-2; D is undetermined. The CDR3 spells CATSRGIGELFF. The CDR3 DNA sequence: TGTGCCACCAGCAGGGGCATCGGGGAGCTGTTTTTT.